This T cell receptor beta chain came from a study of T cell responses to AZD1222 COVID-19 vaccine. This CDR3 has 12 residues. Germline V gene sequence: CDR1 SNHLY, CDR2 FYNNEI. Trimming cost V 9 bases and J 0 bases, with 8 bases left between them. In this sample, this clone turned up a few times. The repertoire was sequenced with immunoSEQ multiplex PCR; TCRdb's copy has only in-frame clones and lacks some. The table has 100,000 or so clones, roughly 84% seen once. This clonotype was sampled from an adult in good health. The sequenced sample was peripheral blood, obtained on day 0 of AZD1222 vaccination. This sequence joins TRBV2 and TRBJ1-1; no definite D call. The CDR3 protein is CASRLLNTEAFF. The CDR3, as DNA: TGTGCCAGTCGACTACTGAACACTGAAGCTTTCTTT.